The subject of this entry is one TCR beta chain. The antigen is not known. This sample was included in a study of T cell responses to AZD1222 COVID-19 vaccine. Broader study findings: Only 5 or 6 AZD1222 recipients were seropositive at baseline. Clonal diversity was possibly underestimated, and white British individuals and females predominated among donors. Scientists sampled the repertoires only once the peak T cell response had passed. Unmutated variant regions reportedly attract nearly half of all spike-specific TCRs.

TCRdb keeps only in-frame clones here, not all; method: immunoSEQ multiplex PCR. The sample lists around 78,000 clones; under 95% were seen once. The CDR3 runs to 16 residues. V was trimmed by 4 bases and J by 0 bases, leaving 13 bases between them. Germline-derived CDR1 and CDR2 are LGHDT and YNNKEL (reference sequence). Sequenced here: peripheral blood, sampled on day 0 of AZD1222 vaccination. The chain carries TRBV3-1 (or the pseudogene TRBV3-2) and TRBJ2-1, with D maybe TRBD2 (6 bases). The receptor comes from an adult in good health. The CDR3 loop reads CASSPGTGSSYNEQFF. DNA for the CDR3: TGTGCCAGCAGCCCCGGGACTGGAAGCTCCTACAATGAGCAGTTCTTC.